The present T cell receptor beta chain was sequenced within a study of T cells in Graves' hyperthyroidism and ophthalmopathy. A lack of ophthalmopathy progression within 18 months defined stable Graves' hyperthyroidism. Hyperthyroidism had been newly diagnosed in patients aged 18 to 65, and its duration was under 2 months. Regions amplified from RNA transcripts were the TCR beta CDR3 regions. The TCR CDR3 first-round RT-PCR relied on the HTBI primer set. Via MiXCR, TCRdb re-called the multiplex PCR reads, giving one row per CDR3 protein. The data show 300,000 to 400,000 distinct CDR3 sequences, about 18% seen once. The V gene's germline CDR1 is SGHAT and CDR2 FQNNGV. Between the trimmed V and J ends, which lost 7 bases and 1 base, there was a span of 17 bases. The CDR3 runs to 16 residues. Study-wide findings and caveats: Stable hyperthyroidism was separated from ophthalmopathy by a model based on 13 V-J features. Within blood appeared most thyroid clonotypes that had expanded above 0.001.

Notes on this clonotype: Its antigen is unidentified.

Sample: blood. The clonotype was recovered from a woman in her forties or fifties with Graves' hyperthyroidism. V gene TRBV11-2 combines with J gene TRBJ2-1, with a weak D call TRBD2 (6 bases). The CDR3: CASTKSRGGSYNEQFF. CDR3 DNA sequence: TGTGCCAGCACCAAAAGCCGGGGAGGTTCCTACAATGAGCAGTTCTTC.